The sequence of this TCR beta chain was determined in a study of OX40 agonist ivuxolimab in advanced cancers. Study at large: A diagnosis of hepatocellular carcinoma, melanoma, renal cell or head and neck cancer was present in dose-escalation patients. Study findings and constraints: Blood T cells, both CD4+ and CD8+, expanded clonally by week 6 at 0.1 to 3.0 mg/kg.

With respect to this clone: Its target is unknown.

The CDR3 runs 15 residues. CDR1 SEHNR and CDR2 FQNEAQ come from the germline V gene (reference sequence). V dropped 1 base and J dropped 0 bases, with 7 bases sitting between them. Autoimmune disease history or systemic immunosuppression was exclusionary. Blood got drawn at baseline, again on cycle 4 day 1, and then on cycle 7 day 1. Sequencing used immunoSEQ multiplex PCR; TCRdb keeps in-frame clones, though not all of them. The sample consists of about 70,000 clones, roughly 88% of them appearing once. The rearrangement links TRBV7-9 to TRBJ1-5; D ambiguous. This clonotype was obtained from an adult with an advanced solid tumor such as melanoma, head and neck, liver or kidney cancer. The specimen was CD4+ or CD8+ T cells sorted from blood, collected in a trial of the OX40 agonist ivuxolimab. DNA of the CDR3: TGTGCCAGCAGCTTAGGGGCGGGTAGCAATCAGCCCCAGCATTTT. Translated: CASSLGAGSNQPQHF.